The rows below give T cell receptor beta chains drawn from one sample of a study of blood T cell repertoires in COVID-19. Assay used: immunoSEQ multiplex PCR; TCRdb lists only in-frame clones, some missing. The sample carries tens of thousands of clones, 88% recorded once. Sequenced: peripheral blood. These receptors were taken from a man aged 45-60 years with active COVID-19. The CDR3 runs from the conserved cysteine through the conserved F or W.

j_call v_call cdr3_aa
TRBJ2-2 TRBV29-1 CSVGLAGGPTGELFF
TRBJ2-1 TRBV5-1 CASSEPSFGTSGSYNEQFF
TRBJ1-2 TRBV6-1 CASSEPPDRGLEGYTF
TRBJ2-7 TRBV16 CASSPNGQSYEQYF
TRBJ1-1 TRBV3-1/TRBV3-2 CASRPWDRGGTEAFF
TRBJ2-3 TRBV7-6 CASRRLAGGRNTDTQYF
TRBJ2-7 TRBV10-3 CAISDRGASYEQYF
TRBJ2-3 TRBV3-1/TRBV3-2 CASSQDESDTQYF
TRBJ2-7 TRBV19 CASSMTSGGYEQYF
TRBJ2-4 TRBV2 CASSDPRLAKNIQYF
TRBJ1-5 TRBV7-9 CASQRGGSNQPQHF
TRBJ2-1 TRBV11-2 CASSLGSGGANEQFF
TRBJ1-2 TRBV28 CASSWTGTGVGGYTF
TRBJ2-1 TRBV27 CASRTLAGYEQFF
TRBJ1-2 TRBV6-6 CASRGANYGYTF
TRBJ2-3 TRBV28 CASSLSGAVRGTQYF